The 20 T cell receptor beta chains listed next were all sequenced from one sample in a study of cytomegalovirus exposure and HLA in healthy donors. PCR primers comprised 60 Vbeta and 13 Jbeta primers. Produced via immunoSEQ multiplex PCR; TCRdb's table is partial and in-frame only. The repertoire consists of about 180,000 clones, with around 80% occurring once and the leading ten covering about 12%. What was sequenced was PBMCs. Every receptor here comes from a woman in her fifties or sixties in good health and CMV-seropositive.

The V call is TRBV19, the J call TRBJ1-1, with D perhaps matching TRBD1 (6 bases). In germline, CDR1 is LNHDA, CDR2 SQIVND (reference sequence). CDR3 length equals 12 residues. V lost 8 bases and J 4 bases, leaving 11 bases between the germline ends. DNA for the CDR3: TGTGCCAGTCATAGGGGGACCACTGAAGCTTTCTTT. It yields the protein CASHRGTTEAFF.

The chain is built from TRBV5-1 and TRBJ1-1, with D hard to call. The CDR3 runs 15 residues. V gave up 0 bases and J gave up 5 bases, with 14 bases separating them. Germline CDR1 reads SGHRS; CDR2 reads YFSETQ. CDR3 residues: CASSLGRTGNTEAFF. CDR3 in DNA: TGCGCCAGCAGCTTGGGACGGACGGGGAATACTGAAGCTTTCTTT.

The chain joins TRBV10-3 to TRBJ1-5; 7 bases map to TRBD1. J lost 7 bases, V lost 3 bases, and 9 bases had no gene match. Germline assignment: CDR1 ENHRY and CDR2 SYGVKD. The CDR3 loop spans 15 amino acids. This CDR3 is CAISDPVTGEQPQHF. The DNA of the CDR3 is TGTGCCATCAGTGATCCTGTCACAGGGGAACAGCCCCAGCATTTT.

The CDR3 is CASSRSGSSSYEQYF. The DNA for the CDR3 is TGTGCCAGCAGTCGTAGCGGGAGCAGCTCCTACGAGCAGTACTTC. This chain joins TRBV28 and TRBJ2-7; TRBD2 agrees at 9 bases. This CDR3 region has 15 residues. J gave up 0 bases and V 5 bases, and 5 bases lay outside the gene matches. The germline gives CDR1 MDHEN, CDR2 SYDVKM.

V gene TRBV18 combines with J gene TRBJ2-7; 9 bases fit TRBD1. This CDR3 contains 16 residues. Germline trimming cut 0 bases from V and 6 bases from J; bases unmatched to any gene: 9. Germline V gene lookup returns CDR1 KGHSH and CDR2 LQKENI. This CDR3 reads CASSPPRDRDLGEQYF. CDR3 DNA: TGTGCCAGCTCACCACCCCGGGACAGGGACCTCGGCGAGCAGTACTTC.

The chain is built from TRBV5-1 and TRBJ1-5; TRBD1 aligns across 9 bases. V shed 0 bases and J 6 bases; nucleotides not matched to a gene: 4. Germline CDR1 and CDR2: SGHRS and YFSETQ. CDR3 length equals 15 residues. CDR3 DNA sequence: TGCGCCAGCAGCTTGGATACAGGGGGCGGTCAGCCCCAGCATTTT. It translates to CASSLDTGGGQPQHF.

V usage is TRBV2 and J usage is TRBJ1-6; the D gene is possibly TRBD1 (6 bases). The CDR3 totals 14 residues. The ends were cut back, 8 bases at V and 7 bases at J, with 15 bases in the middle. CDR1 is SNHLY, CDR2 FYNNEI, per germline. DNA of the CDR3: TGTGCCAGCGGATTCGGACAGAACAATTCACCCCTCCACTTT. Residues: CASGFGQNNSPLHF.

The genes are TRBV4-1 and TRBJ2-2; D not certain. Germline V CDR1 and CDR2: MGHRA, YSYEKL. The CDR3 contains 12 residues. V lost 4 bases, J lost 2 bases, and 2 bases lay in between. CDR3 DNA: TGCGCCAGCAGCCCTAACACCGGGGAGCTGTTTTTT. This encodes CASSPNTGELFF.

The CDR3 here is CSVANRGLRREAFF. The CDR3 DNA reads as TGCAGCGTTGCAAACAGGGGCCTTCGTCGTGAAGCTTTCTTT. The chain joins TRBV29-1 to TRBJ1-1; 7 bases are a match to TRBD1. This CDR3 comprises 14 residues. The germline gives CDR1 SQVTM, CDR2 ANQGSEA. V shed 4 bases, J shed 7 bases, and the junction held 12 bases outside the gene matches.

The V and J genes are TRBV30 and TRBJ1-6; the match to TRBD1 covers 9 bases. J lost 9 bases, V lost 8 bases, and 8 bases had no gene match. CDR3 size: 13 residues. Germline loops: CDR1 GTSNPN, CDR2 SVGIG (reference sequence). The CDR3 DNA reads TGTGCCGTTTCCGGGACAGGGAGTTCACCCCTCCACTTT. Encoded protein: CAVSGTGSSPLHF. The full variable domain, in which reference TRBV30 and TRBJ1-6 provide the parts outside the CDR3, is SQTIHQWPATLVQPVGSPLSLECTVEGTSNPNLYWYRQAAGRGLQLLFYSVGIGQISSEVPQNLSASRPQDRQFILSSKKLLLSDSGFYLCAVSGTGSSPLHFGNGTRLTVT.

The V gene is TRBV5-1, the J gene TRBJ2-7; 10 nucleotides match TRBD1. CDR3 length: 14 amino acids. J was trimmed by 5 bases and V by 3 bases; bases with no gene match: 5. Germline CDR1 is SGHRS and CDR2 is YFSETQ. CDR3 nucleotide sequence: TGCGCCAGCAGCTACGGGACAGGGGTAAACGAGCAGTACTTC. Translating gives CASSYGTGVNEQYF.

The chain links TRBV12-5 to TRBJ2-2; 10 bases agree with TRBD1. The CDR3 has 15 residues. Germline V gene lookup returns CDR1 LGHNT and CDR2 FRNRAP. Germline trimming cut 6 bases from V and 7 bases from J; bases unmatched to any gene: 8. The CDR3 loop is CASGRQGAFNGELFF. CDR3 bases: TGTGCTAGTGGCCGACAGGGGGCATTTAACGGGGAGCTGTTTTTT.

V is TRBV6-5 and J is TRBJ1-2; maybe TRBD1 (5 bases). Germline CDR1 reads MNHEY; CDR2 reads SVGAGI. The V gene lost 6 bases and the J gene lost 6 bases, with 20 bases spanning the gap. The CDR3 is 15 residues long. CDR3 region: CASSSRPRGLNGYTF. DNA for the CDR3: TGTGCCAGCAGCTCCCGCCCCCGGGGACTTAATGGCTACACCTTC.

The chain uses TRBV2 and TRBJ1-5, with unresolved D. In germline, CDR1 is SNHLY, CDR2 FYNNEI. V dropped 7 bases and J dropped 10 bases, with 11 bases sitting between them. The CDR3 has 11 amino acids. CDR3 residues: CASTSSGPQHF. The CDR3 nucleotides are TGTGCCAGCACGAGCTCCGGTCCCCAGCATTTT.

The chain links TRBV5-1 to TRBJ2-5, with TRBD1 matching 8 bases. J gave up 6 bases and V 5 bases, and 12 bases lay outside the gene matches. Per the germline V gene, CDR1 is SGHRS and CDR2 is YFSETQ. There are 15 residues in the CDR3. This chain's CDR3 is CASRSGQGGMKTQYF. The CDR3 DNA is TGCGCCAGCAGGAGTGGACAGGGTGGGATGAAGACCCAGTACTTC.

This clone occurred a few times. J is TRBJ2-5 and V is TRBV27, with 11 bases fitting TRBD1. Germline CDR1 MNHEY, CDR2 SMNVEV (reference sequence). V shed 5 bases, J shed 4 bases, and the junction held 18 bases outside the gene matches. This CDR3 is built from 19 residues. CDR3 coding DNA: TGTGCCAGCAGTCCTCAACGCGGTCTTTGGGACAGGGGGATAGAGACCCAGTACTTC. It is translated as CASSPQRGLWDRGIETQYF.

This rearrangement joins TRBV5-1 to TRBJ2-1, with D tentatively TRBD1 (5 bases). This CDR3 has 12 residues. Trimming removed 4 bases at V and 9 bases at J, with 11 bases between. The germline V gene encodes CDR1 SGHRS and CDR2 YFSETQ. The CDR3 bases are TGCGCCAGCAGCCCTCTAGGGGCTGAGCAGTTCTTC. Protein product: CASSPLGAEQFF.

This chain joins TRBV30 and TRBJ1-1; TRBD1 matches at 9 bases. Germline V gives CDR1 GTSNPN, CDR2 SVGIG (reference sequence). Losses at the gene ends were 3 bases for V and 5 bases for J; bases not matched to a gene: 7. This CDR3 is 14 amino acids long. The CDR3 DNA sequence: TGTGCCTGGAGGAGGGGACAGGGTTGGACTGAAGCTTTCTTT. Amino acid sequence: CAWRRGQGWTEAFF.

This clone turned up a few times. The chain recombines TRBV6-5 with TRBJ1-1, with TRBD1 matching 7 bases. V shed 2 bases, J shed 2 bases, and the junction held 5 bases outside the gene matches. CDR3 length: 15 amino acids. Germline V gene lookup returns CDR1 MNHEY and CDR2 SVGAGI. DNA of the CDR3: TGTGCCAGCAGTTACGGGGGACAGACTAACACTGAAGCTTTCTTT. It encodes CASSYGGQTNTEAFF.

The genes are TRBV4-1 and TRBJ1-6; the D is unclear. The germline gives CDR1 MGHRA, CDR2 YSYEKL. The V end was cut by 4 bases, the J end by 7 bases, with 14 bases between. The CDR3 extends over 15 amino acids. The CDR3 region has the DNA TGCGCCAGCAGCCTCGAGGGCAGTGGAAATTCACCCCTCCACTTT. Translation gives CASSLEGSGNSPLHF.